The 26 T cell receptor beta chains reported below all come from one sample, sequenced in a study of T cell repertoires in cytomegalovirus infection. TCRdb independently ran MiXCR on the reads; one entry per CDR3 protein. The table lists 290,000 or so distinct CDR3 sequences, 25% of them singletons. Sequenced: PBMCs. Every receptor here comes from a human donor in good health (CMV status not recorded). Some clones in this sample may be carry-over from other donors' samples.

The chain uses TRBV2 and TRBJ2-2; tentatively, D is TRBD1 (6 bases). V lost 0 bases to trimming and J lost 4 bases, with 9 bases between them. This CDR3 comprises 15 residues. Germline V gene lookup returns CDR1 SNHLY and CDR2 FYNNEI. The CDR3 region is CASSEAGASTGELFF. In DNA form, the CDR3 reads TGTGCCAGCAGTGAAGCGGGGGCCAGCACCGGGGAGCTGTTTTTT.

The genes are TRBV19 and TRBJ2-7; tentative D call: TRBD1 (6 bases). V lost 3 bases and J 2 bases, leaving 14 bases between the germline ends. Germline V gene data show CDR1 as LNHDA and CDR2 as SQIVND (reference sequence). The CDR3 has 15 residues. CDR3 bases: TGTGCCAGTAGTATCCGCCCAGCAGGGGCCTACGAGCAGTACTTC. Protein product: CASSIRPAGAYEQYF.

The chain employs TRBV25-1 and TRBJ2-1; D may be TRBD1 (8 bases). The CDR3 is made up of 13 amino acids. The V end lost 2 bases, the J end lost 8 bases, and 10 bases lay between the germline ends. Germline V CDR1 and CDR2: MGHDK, SYGVNS. The CDR3 region is CASSETGGDEQFF. The CDR3, as DNA: TGTGCCAGCAGTGAAACAGGGGGGGATGAGCAGTTCTTC.

The chain joins TRBV7-2 to TRBJ1-1, with unresolved D. CDR1 is SGHTA and CDR2 is FQGNSA in the germline V gene. The CDR3 is 16 residues long. The ends were cut back, 3 bases at V and 0 bases at J, with 14 bases in the middle. The CDR3 here is CASSFTRSAMNTEAFF. CDR3 bases: TGTGCCAGCAGCTTTACGCGGTCTGCTATGAACACTGAAGCTTTCTTT.

The V call is TRBV6-2 or TRBV6-3, the J call TRBJ2-5; D is uncertain. CDR1 MNHEY and CDR2 SVGEGT come from the germline V gene. CDR3 length equals 14 residues. Trimming removed 5 bases at V and 7 bases at J, with 17 bases between. CDR3 coding DNA: TGTGCCAGCAGTCCAAATCAGGAATCGGGGACCCAGTACTTC. The encoded protein is CASSPNQESGTQYF.

This clonotype was counted ten times or more. The rearrangement uses TRBV7-2 and TRBJ2-7; 12 bases line up with TRBD2. Germline assignment: CDR1 SGHTA and CDR2 FQGNSA. The CDR3 spans 16 residues. J lost 3 bases, V lost 2 bases, and 5 bases had no gene match. CDR3 region: CASSLSLAGGIYEQYF. CDR3 in DNA: TGTGCCAGCAGCTTATCTCTAGCGGGAGGGATCTACGAGCAGTACTTC.

The CDR3 sequence: CSARDQASYNEQFF. The DNA for the CDR3 is TGCAGTGCTAGAGATCAGGCTTCCTACAATGAGCAGTTCTTC. This sequence joins TRBV20-1 and TRBJ2-1; no firm D call. The CDR3 length is 14 residues. The germline V and J ends were trimmed by 0 bases and 1 base, with 7 bases remaining between them. The germline gives CDR1 DFQATT, CDR2 SNEGSKA (reference sequence).

Only a few counts were recorded for this clonotype. The chain couples TRBV20-1 to TRBJ2-3, with D unclear. The CDR3 runs to 13 residues. Germline CDR1 reads DFQATT; CDR2 reads SNEGSKA (reference sequence). V lost 1 base to trimming and J lost 2 bases, with 7 bases between them. DNA for the CDR3: TGCAGTGCTAGAGTGCGGATCACAGATACGCAGTATTTT. As protein: CSARVRITDTQYF.

On this clonotype: Mismatch with germline at one junction end may stem from a read error. The chain has TRBV5-1 and TRBJ2-1, with D perhaps TRBD1 (5 bases). CDR3 size: 14 residues. Germline CDR1 is SGHRS and CDR2 is YFSETQ. CDR3 in amino acids: CASRLGSGINEQFF. DNA for the CDR3: TGCGCCAGCAGGTTGGGGTCAGGGATCAATGAGCAGTTCTTC.

The rearrangement uses TRBV29-1 and TRBJ2-3, with a tentative D call TRBD1 (5 bases). CDR3 length: 14 residues. Trimming left V 7 bases short and J 0 bases short, with 14 bases between. CDR1 and CDR2 from the germline V gene are SQVTM and ANQGSEA. The CDR3 DNA is TGCAGCGGAACCCAGGGCTCTAGCACAGATACGCAGTATTTT. Translating gives CSGTQGSSTDTQYF.

This clonotype occurred a few times. The chain has TRBV7-2 and TRBJ1-5, with D possibly matching TRBD1 (6 bases). Germline V CDR1 and CDR2: SGHTA, FQGNSA. The CDR3 has 14 amino acids. The V and J ends lost 3 bases and 6 bases respectively, with 12 bases between them. CDR3 sequence (DNA): TGTGCCAGCAGCTTGTACAGGGTCGGTCAGCCCCAGCATTTT. As protein: CASSLYRVGQPQHF.

This clonotype has just a few counts. This chain links TRBV9 with TRBJ2-5; a weak D match, TRBD1 (6 bases). Deletions cut 0 bases from V and 0 bases from J, with 15 bases between. The CDR3 is made up of 17 amino acids. Germline V lookup: CDR1 SGDLS, CDR2 YYNGEE. The CDR3 sequence is CASSVGGQRMYQETQYF. The CDR3 bases are TGTGCCAGCAGCGTAGGTGGACAGCGAATGTACCAAGAGACCCAGTACTTC.

This clonotype was seen at least ten times. The chain links TRBV10-3 to TRBJ2-3, with unresolved D. Germline lookup yields CDR1 ENHRY and CDR2 SYGVKD. Trimming stripped 2 bases from V and 0 bases from J, with 9 bases between. This CDR3 is 15 amino acids long. CDR3 nucleotides: TGTGCCATCAGTGAGGGGGATAGGAGCACAGATACGCAGTATTTT. Amino acids: CAISEGDRSTDTQYF.

This clonotype was seen more than once but under ten times. The J gene is TRBJ1-1, the V gene TRBV7-2, with unresolved D. The CDR3 sequence is 14 residues long. The V and J ends lost 2 bases and 1 base respectively, with 8 bases between them. The germline V gene has CDR1 SGHTA and CDR2 FQGNSA. The CDR3 DNA reads TGTGCCAGCAGCTTATATCAGGCGAACACTGAAGCTTTCTTT. This encodes CASSLYQANTEAFF.

The V call is TRBV7-2, the J call TRBJ2-6; D remains unclear. V was clipped by 3 bases and J by 2 bases, with 8 bases between them. Per germline, CDR1 SGHTA and CDR2 FQGNSA. The CDR3 runs to 15 residues. CDR3 loop: CASSFAIPGANVLTF. CDR3 nucleotides: TGTGCCAGCAGCTTCGCCATTCCTGGGGCCAACGTCCTGACTTTC. The whole variable domain, filled in from reference TRBV7-2 and TRBJ2-6, reads GAGVSQSPSNKVTEKGKDVELRCDPISGHTALYWYRQSLGQGLEFLIYFQGNSAPDKSGLPSDRFSAERTGGSVSTLTIQRTQQEDSAVYLCASSFAIPGANVLTFGAGSRLTVL.

The J gene is TRBJ1-5, the V gene TRBV20-1, with 7 bases fitting TRBD1. The CDR3 spans 12 residues. V shed 5 bases and J 8 bases; nucleotides not matched to a gene: 6. Germline V CDR1 and CDR2: DFQATT, SNEGSKA (reference sequence). The CDR3 loop reads CSARQGLEPQHF. For the CDR3, the DNA is TGCAGTGCTCGACAGGGACTTGAGCCCCAGCATTTT.

This clonotype was observed a few times. This chain joins TRBV10-2 and TRBJ2-3; tentative D call: TRBD1 (5 bases). CDR1 and CDR2 (germline): WSHSY, SAAADI. Trimming left V 3 bases short and J 5 bases short, with 9 bases between. The CDR3 contains 13 residues. The CDR3 here is CASSEGAGDTQYF. In DNA form, the CDR3 reads TGCGCCAGCAGTGAAGGGGCCGGAGATACGCAGTATTTT.

The chain is built from TRBV20-1 and TRBJ2-1, with D perhaps matching TRBD2 (8 bases). Germline V gene data show CDR1 as DFQATT and CDR2 as SNEGSKA (reference sequence). The length of the CDR3 is 17 residues. With 5 bases removed from V and 7 bases from J, the gap between germline ends came to 27 bases. The CDR3 loop is CSAPGQPGLGAQNEQFF. The CDR3 DNA sequence: TGCAGTGCTCCGGGACAGCCGGGACTAGGCGCCCAAAATGAGCAGTTCTTC.

This clonotype was seen many times. The V call is TRBV7-2, the J call TRBJ2-1; D ambiguous. V gave up 8 bases and J gave up 0 bases, with 11 bases separating them. The CDR3 is 14 amino acids. Germline assignment: CDR1 SGHTA and CDR2 FQGNSA. The CDR3 DNA sequence: TGTGCCAGCGAACTTCTAAGCTCCTACAATGAGCAGTTCTTC. It specifies CASELLSSYNEQFF.

The V and J genes are TRBV6-2 or TRBV6-3 and TRBJ2-1, with D perhaps matching TRBD2 (6 bases). V was clipped by 5 bases and J by 8 bases, with 19 bases between them. The CDR3 spans 15 residues. From germline, CDR1 is MNHEY and CDR2 SVGEGT. DNA for the CDR3: TGTGCCAGCAGTCATCCGACTAGGATTTTGTATGAGCAGTTCTTC. It yields the protein CASSHPTRILYEQFF.

This clonotype was counted ten times or more. This chain links TRBV6-2 or TRBV6-3 with TRBJ2-1; D possibly corresponds to TRBD1 (5 bases). V lost 2 bases, J lost 7 bases, and 21 bases lay in between. This CDR3 region has 17 residues. Germline CDR1 and CDR2: MNHEY and SVGEGT. The CDR3 coding sequence is TGTGCCAGCAGTTACCCAAGTCCAGGGATCGAGTGGAATGAGCAGTTCTTC. It specifies CASSYPSPGIEWNEQFF.

This clonotype has at least ten counts. The rearrangement links TRBV7-2 to TRBJ1-2; possibly TRBD1 for D (5 bases). Trimming shortened V by 5 bases and J by 2 bases, and 12 bases separated the two germline ends. This CDR3 has 14 residues. Germline loops: CDR1 SGHTA, CDR2 FQGNSA. The CDR3 DNA reads as TGTGCCAGCAGCCCCAGCGGGGGAAACTATGGCTACACCTTC. Amino acid sequence: CASSPSGGNYGYTF.

The CDR3 DNA sequence: TGTGCCAGTAGTCCACAGGGACTCAGGACCCAGCATTTT. This codes for CASSPQGLRTQHF. The genes are TRBV19 and TRBJ1-5, with D possibly matching TRBD1 (6 bases). Germline CDR1 reads LNHDA; CDR2 reads SQIVND (reference sequence). V gave up 5 bases and J gave up 11 bases, with 16 bases separating them. The CDR3 contains 13 residues.

This clonotype was seen just once. V usage is TRBV18 and J usage is TRBJ1-2; D is ambiguous. In germline, CDR1 is KGHSH, CDR2 LQKENI. V lost 2 bases to trimming and J lost 4 bases, with 17 bases between them. This CDR3 has 16 residues. The chain's CDR3 is CASSPVTAEWGYGYTF. In DNA, the CDR3 is TGTGCCAGCTCACCAGTAACGGCGGAATGGGGCTATGGCTACACCTTC.

V gene TRBV11-2 combines with J gene TRBJ2-1; D might be TRBD2 (6 bases). Germline V gives CDR1 SGHAT, CDR2 FQNNGV. The CDR3 extends over 14 amino acids. V was pared by 6 bases and J by 7 bases, with 16 bases between. The CDR3 coding sequence is TGTGCCAGCAGAGGTACCGGGACTCGAAATGAGCAGTTCTTC. Translation gives CASRGTGTRNEQFF.

A few counts support this clonotype. The chain employs TRBV9 and TRBJ2-1; D uncertain. CDR1 is SGDLS, CDR2 YYNGEE, per germline. This CDR3 has 14 amino acids. V lost 0 bases and J 4 bases, leaving 8 bases between the germline ends. For the CDR3, the DNA is TGTGCCAGCAGCGTAGACGGCGATTACAATGAGCAGTTCTTC. It yields the protein CASSVDGDYNEQFF.